This T cell receptor (beta chain) was recorded in a study of cytotoxic CD8 clonotypes in ibrutinib-treated CLL. As for the study in general: Samples had a mean of around 230,000 productive templates and more than 80,000 productive rearrangements.

General study findings and limits: Clonality increased at ibrutinib response and stayed stable in sustained remission. At progression, however, it fell back toward baseline. For progressing versus sustained-remission patients, sampling times were not the same.

Clones were sequenced by immunoSEQ multiplex PCR, and TCRdb holds only the in-frame ones, with some missing. The repertoire holds more than 60,000 clones, with approximately 87% as singletons. The CDR3 spans 13 residues. The ends were cut back, 5 bases at V and 4 bases at J, with 8 bases in the middle. The germline V gene has CDR1 SGHNT and CDR2 YENEEA. Regarding this clone: Its target is not known.

The sequencing here drew on PBMCs, taken after 24 months of ibrutinib treatment. This clonotype was sampled from a human donor with chronic lymphocytic leukemia. The V gene is TRBV11-3, the J gene TRBJ2-2; no firm D call. The CDR3 sequence: CASSLSFTGELFF. CDR3 DNA sequence: TGTGCCAGCAGCCTCAGCTTCACCGGGGAGCTGTTTTTT.